This T cell receptor (beta chain) was obtained from a study of CD8+CD57+ T cells in acquired aplastic anemia. The wider study: DNA from sorted CD4+ and CD8+ cells averaged roughly 3.2 ug. Study results and limitations: Controls did not differ significantly from patients in CD8+ Simpson's diversity. A set of about 28 CD8+ CDR3 sequences was shared between patients and controls, and these sequences appeared highly expressed in patients.

Genomic DNA constituted the template upon which TCR beta VDJ and CDR3 profiling was performed. TCRdb independently ran MiXCR on the reads; one entry per CDR3 protein. The table lists a few hundred thousand distinct CDR3 sequences, 40% to 60% of them singletons. By flow cytometry, patients selected for sequencing had shown an expansion of CD8+CD57+ cells. Therapy had not been given to patients before blood sampling. CDR3 size: 16 residues. The V gene's germline CDR1 is SGHRS and CDR2 YFSETQ. V was trimmed by 0 bases and J by 7 bases, leaving 19 bases between them. In the case of this clonotype: Its antigen is unidentified.

The TCR comes from a human donor with aplastic anemia. The chain is built from TRBV5-1 and TRBJ1-2; D perhaps matches TRBD1 (5 bases). The sample comprised sorted CD4+, CD8+, or CD8+CD57+ T cells (not recorded which) from PBMCs. The CDR3 DNA sequence: TGCGCCAGCAGCTTGGCAGGCCCTTCATCGGGACGTGGCTACACCTTC. Its translation: CASSLAGPSSGRGYTF.